The sequence of this TCR beta chain was determined in a study of cytotoxic CD8 clonotypes in ibrutinib-treated CLL. Turning to the study itself: The subjects consisted of roughly ten relapsed/refractory and some 15 treatment-naive individuals, with fewer than 18 IGHV unmutated. After treatment lasting a median about twelve months, range 6 to 36, response samples were collected.

This clone was counted a few times. TCR beta libraries used about 2 micrograms of genomic DNA from cryopreserved PBMCs. Sequencing was performed with immunoSEQ multiplex PCR; in TCRdb, only in-frame clones are kept and a portion is missing. The sample consists of just under 70,000 clones, approximately 70% of them appearing once. Germline V gene sequence: CDR1 SGHNT, CDR2 YYREEE (reference sequence). Trimming removed 2 bases from V and 3 bases from J, with 3 bases in between. There are 11 residues in the CDR3. The V and J genes are TRBV5-4 and TRBJ2-7; D not resolved. The receptor comes from a human donor with chronic lymphocytic leukemia. The material sequenced was PBMCs, taken after 12 months of ibrutinib treatment. The CDR3 nucleotides are TGTGCCAGCAGCTTCGGCTACGAGCAGTACTTC. Translating gives CASSFGYEQYF.